These 19 T cell receptor beta chains came from one sample sequenced in a study of T-cell memory formation after mild COVID-19 (dated by TCRdb to the early 2020s). The library was generated by 5' RACE. The sample was run on an Illumina NovaSeq 6000. TCRdb reworked the public reads: Q25 trimming with fastp, MiXCR clone assembly, productive beta chains retained. Rows are unified per CDR3 protein, each entry keeping the most common DNA and genes. The sample yields 350,000 or so distinct CDR3 sequences; under 25% were counted once. The ten top clones hold 21% of the sample. The sample taken for sequencing was PBMCs or a T cell subset sorted from them (not recorded which). The receptor set was obtained from a man aged 18-30 years who had mild COVID-19 (a few samples of this study predate the infection). The sample titles of this study are shuffled in the database, so cell type and time point are left out; the donor was told from shared clones.

CDR3 loop: CASPGRSYEQYF. The DNA for the CDR3 is TGTGCCAGCCCAGGGAGGTCCTACGAGCAGTACTTC. The gene calls are TRBV9 and TRBJ2-7, with a tentative D call TRBD2 (6 bases). This CDR3 has 12 residues. Germline V CDR1 and CDR2: SGDLS, YYNGEE. V dropped 7 bases and J dropped 1 base, with 9 bases sitting between them.

This clonotype was observed a handful of times. The rearrangement links TRBV6-1 to TRBJ2-3; TRBD1 matches 11 bases. V lost 4 bases, J lost 3 bases, and 6 bases stayed unmatched. CDR3 length equals 16 residues. Germline loops: CDR1 MNHNS, CDR2 SASEGT. This chain's CDR3 is CASSVGTGGGTDTQYF. The CDR3, as DNA: TGTGCCAGCAGTGTGGGGACAGGGGGTGGAACAGATACGCAGTATTTT.

This sequence joins TRBV5-1 and TRBJ2-1, with D unclear. The CDR3 is 11 amino acids. Germline assignment: CDR1 SGHRS and CDR2 YFSETQ. V lost 2 bases and J lost 9, with 6 bases in between. The chain's CDR3 is CASSLESEQFF. The CDR3 nucleotides read TGCGCCAGCAGCTTAGAGTCTGAGCAGTTCTTC.

This clonotype was observed a few times. The V gene is TRBV11-2, the J gene TRBJ1-2; D may be TRBD1 (5 bases). In germline, CDR1 is SGHAT, CDR2 FQNNGV. CDR3 length: 15 residues. Trimming removed 1 base from V and 6 bases from J, with 15 bases in between. The CDR3 nucleotides are TGTGCCAGCAGCTTAGTCGCAGGGAAAGAGGATGGCTACACCTTC. It codes for CASSLVAGKEDGYTF.

The rearrangement joins TRBV29-1 to TRBJ2-1, with D perhaps TRBD2 (6 bases). The CDR3 loop spans 14 amino acids. V lost 5 bases and J lost 7, with 18 bases in between. CDR1 and CDR2 from the germline V gene are SQVTM and ANQGSEA. The CDR3 region is CSVPERWGVNEQFF. CDR3 DNA: TGCAGCGTTCCCGAAAGGTGGGGGGTTAATGAGCAGTTCTTC.

The V call is TRBV20-1, the J call TRBJ1-1; D call uncertain. This CDR3 has 12 residues. The germline V and J ends were trimmed by 5 bases and 10 bases, with 17 bases remaining between them. CDR1 and CDR2 (germline): DFQATT, SNEGSKA (reference sequence). This chain's CDR3 is CSALGRSNGAFF. In DNA, the CDR3 is TGCAGTGCTCTCGGGCGGTCTAATGGAGCTTTCTTT.

This clonotype was counted once. The J gene is TRBJ2-1, the V gene TRBV2, with a tentative D call TRBD2 (6 bases). The CDR3 has 14 amino acids. Germline CDR1 SNHLY, CDR2 FYNNEI. V was clipped by 8 bases and J by 10 bases, with 21 bases between them. The CDR3 region is CASPVEEGLGEQFF. The CDR3 DNA is TGTGCCAGCCCCGTTGAGGAGGGGTTGGGAGAGCAGTTCTTC.

The chain combines TRBV19 with TRBJ2-7; 10 positions agree with TRBD1. Germline V gives CDR1 LNHDA, CDR2 SQIVND (reference sequence). The CDR3 has 15 residues. J was trimmed by 6 bases and V by 4 bases; bases with no gene match: 9. In DNA, the CDR3 is TGTGCCAGTAGTACACCGGGACAGGGGATGCGCGAGCAGTACTTC. Translating gives CASSTPGQGMREQYF.

The chain recombines TRBV29-1 with TRBJ1-2; D might be TRBD1 (6 bases). Trimming removed 3 bases at V and 6 bases at J, with 11 bases between. The CDR3 is made up of 12 amino acids. Per germline, CDR1 SQVTM and CDR2 ANQGSEA. CDR3 region: CSVEGDTDGYTF. CDR3 nucleotide sequence: TGCAGCGTTGAGGGGGACACCGATGGCTACACCTTC.

V gene TRBV12-3 or TRBV12-4 combines with J gene TRBJ2-5, with D possibly being TRBD2 (6 bases). The CDR3 sequence is 16 residues long. V dropped 5 bases and J dropped 3 bases, with 19 bases sitting between them. The CDR3 DNA follows: TGTGCCAGCAGTGCTCTTACCGGGACTTCCAAAGAGACCCAGTACTTC. It specifies CASSALTGTSKETQYF.

This sequence joins TRBV10-2 and TRBJ2-2; 7 bases are shared with TRBD1. The trim removed 4 bases at V and 3 bases at J, leaving 5 bases unmatched. This CDR3 comprises 15 residues. Germline-derived CDR1 and CDR2 are WSHSY and SAAADI. The CDR3, as DNA: TGCGCCAGCAGTGTAAACAGGGGAGACACCGGGGAGCTGTTTTTT. Amino acid sequence: CASSVNRGDTGELFF.

This clonotype was seen more than once but under ten times. This chain uses TRBV7-2 with TRBJ1-2, with D uncertain. Trimming pared 4 bases from V and 2 bases from J, leaving 5 bases between. CDR1 is SGHTA, CDR2 FQGNSA, per germline. The CDR3 contains 12 residues. The chain's CDR3 is CASSWGNYGYTF. The CDR3 DNA reads as TGTGCCAGCAGCTGGGGAAACTATGGCTACACCTTC.

This chain uses TRBV6-1 with TRBJ1-2; D possibly corresponds to TRBD1 (5 bases). Trimming pared 7 bases from V and 6 bases from J, leaving 27 bases between. The CDR3 has 17 residues. CDR1 is MNHNS and CDR2 is SASEGT in the germline V gene. The CDR3, as DNA: TGTGCCAGCACCCGAGAGGGGACCGTGTTCCCGTTGGATGGCTACACCTTC. This sequence encodes CASTREGTVFPLDGYTF.

This clonotype has only a few counts. The CDR3 region has the DNA TGTGCCAGCAGTTATAGGACAGGGGAGTTCTACGAGCAGTACTTC. Protein: CASSYRTGEFYEQYF. This chain joins TRBV12-3 or TRBV12-4 and TRBJ2-7; 9 nucleotides match TRBD1. The CDR3 is 15 amino acids. Trimming removed 4 bases from V and 3 bases from J; junction bases left unmatched: 7.

This chain joins TRBV10-3 and TRBJ2-5; D gene uncertain. Germline V CDR1 and CDR2: ENHRY, SYGVKD. The CDR3 has 11 residues. Trimming shortened V by 3 bases and J by 5 bases, and 4 bases separated the two germline ends. CDR3 DNA: TGTGCCATCAGTGACAGGGAGACCCAGTACTTC. Its translation is CAISDRETQYF.

The J gene is TRBJ1-2, the V gene TRBV5-1; D not resolved. V was pared by 5 bases and J by 2 bases, with 10 bases between. The germline gives CDR1 SGHRS, CDR2 YFSETQ. The CDR3 runs 13 residues. The CDR3 loop is CASRPTVNYGYTF. DNA of the CDR3: TGCGCCAGCAGACCGACGGTGAACTATGGCTACACCTTC.

This clonotype was detected a few times. The junction departs from the called germline gene at one end, perhaps through a read error. The rearrangement links TRBV18 to TRBJ2-4, with 9 bases matching TRBD1. CDR1 is KGHSH, CDR2 LQKENI, per germline. The CDR3 loop spans 16 amino acids. The CDR3 DNA sequence: TGTGCCAGCTCACCAGGACAGGGGCTTTCCCAAACTGGGAGGCACTTC. Protein sequence: CASSPGQGLSQTGRHF.

CDR3 nucleotide sequence: TGTGCCAGCAGTTTACAGCCTGCTCCCACAGATACGCAGTATTTT. This translates into CASSLQPAPTDTQYF. The chain recombines TRBV12-3 or TRBV12-4 with TRBJ2-3; D uncertain. The V gene lost 2 bases and the J gene lost 2 bases, with 11 bases spanning the gap. The CDR3 spans 15 residues.

The chain joins TRBV5-1 to TRBJ2-5; D ambiguous. Germline V gene sequence: CDR1 SGHRS, CDR2 YFSETQ. Trimming removed 6 bases at V and 4 bases at J, with 19 bases between. This CDR3 spans 15 amino acids. For the CDR3, the DNA is TGCGCCAGCACGCCGGTCACCTCCCCCACAGAGACCCAGTACTTC. Amino acid sequence: CASTPVTSPTETQYF.